This is a list of T cell receptor beta chains from one sample in a study of cytotoxic CD8 clonotypes in ibrutinib-treated CLL. Clones were read by immunoSEQ multiplex PCR, and TCRdb kept only the in-frame ones, dropping some. The sample records over 20,000 clones, roughly 75% being singletons. The material was PBMCs, obtained before ibrutinib treatment. Source of these receptors: a human donor with chronic lymphocytic leukemia. CDR3s include the opening cysteine and the closing phenylalanine or tryptophan. D genes are given only for firm matches. Rows give clone size only sometimes, using once, few, many, or a class for an expanded clone.

>few|TRBJ2-7|.|TRBV10-2
CASRLNAAYEQYF
TGCGCCAGCAGGCTAAACGCCGCCTACGAGCAGTACTTC
>.|TRBJ1-1|.|TRBV5-1
CASSLWVNGPVNTEAFF
TGCGCCAGCAGCTTATGGGTCAACGGTCCCGTGAACACTGAAGCTTTCTTT
>.|TRBJ2-7|TRBD1|TRBV13
CASSRGGTGASLQQYF
TGTGCCAGCAGTAGAGGAGGGACAGGGGCCTCCCTTCAGCAGTACTTC
>.|TRBJ1-1|TRBD1|TRBV7-2
CASSSDRLNTEAFF
TGTGCCAGCAGCTCGGACAGGTTGAACACTGAAGCTTTCTTT
>few|TRBJ2-7|TRBD1|TRBV19
CASRGTDFNYEQYF
TGTGCCAGTAGAGGGACAGACTTCAATTACGAGCAGTACTTC
>.|TRBJ2-4|TRBD1|TRBV28
CASGGQGQLAKNIQYF
TGTGCCAGCGGCGGACAGGGTCAACTAGCCAAAAACATTCAGTACTTC
>few|TRBJ1-2|.|TRBV6-5
CASRRSNYGYTF
TGTGCCAGCCGCAGAAGTAACTATGGCTACACCTTC
>.|TRBJ2-1|.|TRBV10-1
CASRGRTGYNEQFF
TGCGCCAGCAGGGGGAGGACGGGCTACAATGAGCAGTTCTTC
>.|TRBJ2-3|TRBD2|TRBV5-1
CASSLAGGVEDTQYF
TGCGCCAGCAGCTTGGCCGGGGGGGTAGAAGATACGCAGTATTTT
>.|TRBJ1-5|.|TRBV6-1
CASIESGHSNQPQHF
TGTGCCAGCATTGAATCGGGGCATAGCAATCAGCCCCAGCATTTT
>once|TRBJ1-4|.|TRBV28
CASLAGWGEKLFF
TGTGCCAGCTTAGCGGGGTGGGGTGAAAAACTGTTTTTT
>.|TRBJ2-7|.|TRBV18
CASSLAGSSYEQYF
TGTGCCAGCTCACTGGCGGGGTCCTCTTACGAGCAGTACTTC
>.|TRBJ1-4|.|TRBV5-1
CASSLSGPAVEKLFF
TGCGCCAGCAGCTTGAGCGGACCGGCGGTTGAAAAACTGTTTTTT
>.|TRBJ2-1|TRBD2|TRBV9
CASSVQSSGSGHEQFF
TGTGCCAGCAGCGTACAGTCTAGCGGGAGTGGTCATGAGCAGTTCTTC
>few|TRBJ2-1|.|TRBV5-1
CASSQNSYEQFF
TGCGCCAGCAGCCAAAACTCCTATGAGCAGTTCTTC
>once|TRBJ2-3|TRBD2|TRBV18
CASSGGASGRFADTQYF
TGTGCCAGCTCAGGCGGGGCCAGCGGGAGGTTTGCAGATACGCAGTATTTT
>.|TRBJ1-5|TRBD1|TRBV7-2
CASSLTGGNQPQHF
TGTGCCAGCAGCTTGACAGGGGGAAATCAGCCCCAGCATTTT
>.|TRBJ2-7|.|TRBV6-5
CASSYSWQTYEQYF
TGTGCCAGCAGTTACTCGTGGCAGACTTACGAGCAGTACTTC
>.|TRBJ1-4|TRBD1|TRBV6-5
CASRRTGGTNEKLFF
TGTGCCAGCAGGAGGACAGGGGGCACTAATGAAAAACTGTTTTTT
>.|TRBJ1-1|TRBD1|TRBV5-1
CASSLATGGMNTEAFF
TGCGCCAGCAGCTTGGCGACAGGGGGCATGAACACTGAAGCTTTCTTT
>.|TRBJ1-6|.|TRBV19
CASSIALNNSPLHF
TGTGCCAGTAGTATAGCCCTAAATAATTCACCCCTCCACTTT
>.|TRBJ2-7|.|TRBV6-1
CASSEAQGGEQYF
TGTGCCAGCAGTGAAGCCCAGGGGGGCGAGCAGTACTTC
>.|TRBJ2-5|.|TRBV5-6
CASSLEGVETQYF
TGTGCCAGCAGCTTAGAGGGAGTGGAGACCCAGTACTTC
>.|TRBJ2-1|TRBD2|TRBV11-3
CASSQGLAGGNEQFF
TGTGCCAGCAGCCAGGGACTAGCGGGTGGCAATGAGCAGTTCTTC
>.|TRBJ1-1|.|TRBV5-1
CASSLYQEGDMNTEAFF
TGCGCCAGCAGCTTGTACCAAGAGGGGGACATGAACACTGAAGCTTTCTTT
>.|TRBJ2-1|TRBD2|TRBV4-3
CASSRGTSGNPYNEQFF
TGCGCCAGCAGCCGAGGGACTAGCGGGAATCCATACAATGAGCAGTTCTTC
>.|TRBJ2-1|.|TRBV30
CAWSAGTDNEQFF
TGTGCCTGGAGTGCTGGGACGGACAATGAGCAGTTCTTC
>.|TRBJ2-7|.|TRBV18
CASRSTGTYEQYF
TGTGCCAGCAGGTCGACAGGTACCTACGAGCAGTACTTC
>.|TRBJ2-7|.|TRBV21-1
CASRDAFYEQYF
TGTGCCAGCCGGGATGCCTTCTACGAGCAGTACTTC
>.|TRBJ1-2|.|TRBV7-2
CASSLGLGSRGYTF
TGTGCCAGCAGCTTAGGGTTAGGGTCCCGTGGCTACACCTTC
>.|TRBJ2-6|TRBD2|TRBV7-3
CASSLLAGFSGANVLTF
TGTGCCAGCAGCCTGCTAGCGGGATTCTCTGGGGCCAACGTCCTGACTTTC
>.|TRBJ2-7|.|TRBV28
CASSLLWAAQIEQYF
TGTGCCAGCAGTTTATTGTGGGCAGCCCAGATCGAGCAGTACTTC
>.|TRBJ2-1|TRBD2|TRBV5-1
CASSLAGGGSEQFF
TGCGCCAGCAGCTTGGCCGGGGGAGGGAGTGAGCAGTTCTTC
>.|TRBJ2-5|.|TRBV6-1
CASLTQASKTQYF
TGTGCCAGCTTAACCCAGGCTAGTAAGACCCAGTACTTC
>.|TRBJ1-1|.|TRBV7-9
CASSLLGGEAFF
TGTGCCAGCAGCTTATTGGGGGGCGAAGCTTTCTTT
>.|TRBJ1-5|.|TRBV5-1
CASSMEGNQPQHF
TGCGCCAGCAGCATGGAGGGTAATCAGCCCCAGCATTTT
>.|TRBJ2-6|.|TRBV19
CASSIGANVLTF
TGTGCCAGTAGTATAGGGGCCAACGTCCTGACTTTC
>once|TRBJ1-2|TRBD1|TRBV5-1
CASSWGRDRVVEGYTF
TGCGCCAGCAGCTGGGGCCGGGACAGGGTAGTGGAAGGCTACACCTTC
>.|TRBJ2-3|.|TRBV7-3
CASSSLGVGDTQYF
TGTGCCAGCAGCTCCCTAGGGGTGGGGGATACGCAGTATTTT
>.|TRBJ2-5|.|TRBV27
CASSLWGDGTQYF
TGTGCCAGCAGTTTATGGGGGGACGGGACCCAGTACTTC